What follows are 13 T cell receptor beta chains derived from one specimen sequenced in a study of Ad26.COV2.S vaccination and SARS-CoV-2 variants. The data were produced by immunoSEQ multiplex PCR, yet TCRdb's version contains in-frame clones alone and is incomplete. The table includes 320,000 or so clones, roughly 90% detected once. This sample's treatment: some 19 received Ad26.COV2.S at low or high dose, single or two shots; about 5 received placebo; per-sample allocation not given. Samples came from day 63 after the first vaccine or placebo injection. The input for sequencing was peripheral blood, taken in a trial of Ad26.COV2.S vaccine versus placebo. These receptor sequences come from a person aged 18-65 years who received the Ad26.COV2.S COVID-19 vaccine or a placebo.

V usage is TRBV1 and J usage is TRBJ1-2; the DNA was not used to check the table's D call, TRBD1. TRBV1 is designated a pseudogene. This CDR3 contains 11 residues. The CDR3 DNA sequence: TGCACCAGCAGTCCAACAGTAAACTACACCTTC. It translates to CTSSPTVNYTF.

The V and J genes are TRBV10-3 and TRBJ1-1; 9 nucleotides match TRBD1. The germline V gene encodes CDR1 ENHRY and CDR2 SYGVKD. J lost 4 bases, V lost 3 bases, and 6 bases had no gene match. The CDR3 spans 15 residues. The CDR3, as DNA: TGTGCCATCAGTGAAGGCGGGACAGGGAGCACTGAAGCTTTCTTT. Translating gives CAISEGGTGSTEAFF.

The table lists this clone with a few counts. CDR3 nucleotide sequence: TGTGCCAGCTCACGGGACCTCTCTAACTATGGCTACACCTTC. Translated, it gives CASSRDLSNYGYTF. V is TRBV18 and J is TRBJ1-2; TRBD1 might be the D (5 bases). Germline values: CDR1 KGHSH, CDR2 LQKENI. The CDR3 is 14 amino acids. With 4 bases removed from V and 0 bases from J, the gap between germline ends came to 9 bases.

This clone is a singleton in its sample. The rearrangement links TRBV20-1 to TRBJ1-2; no clear D. This CDR3 has 8 amino acids. In germline, CDR1 is DFQATT, CDR2 SNEGSKA (reference sequence). Trimming cost V 8 bases and J 8 bases, with 6 bases left between them. CDR3 sequence (DNA): TGCAGTCCCGGAGGCTACACCTTC. Translation: CSPGGYTF.

V gene TRBV7-8 combines with J gene TRBJ2-2; 9 bases align to TRBD2. Germline loops: CDR1 SGHVS, CDR2 FQNEAQ. The length of the CDR3 is 18 residues. The V segment lost 7 bases and the J segment 0 bases; nucleotides outside the gene matches: 12. DNA of the CDR3: TGTGCCAGCACCCTTACGGCGGGAGGGATATCGAACACCGGGGAGCTGTTTTTT. Translating it yields CASTLTAGGISNTGELFF.

The rearrangement joins TRBV4-3 to TRBJ2-2, with no clear D. V was cut by 3 bases and J by 1 base, with 12 bases left in between. The germline gives CDR1 LGHNA, CDR2 YSLEER. The CDR3 consists of 16 residues. CDR3 region: CASSQEHLLNTGELFF. In nucleotides, the CDR3 is TGCGCCAGCAGCCAGGAACACCTATTGAACACCGGGGAGCTGTTTTTT.

V and J are TRBV4-3 and TRBJ1-1; 9 bases agree with TRBD1. With 6 bases clipped from V and 7 bases from J, the junction kept 3 bases outside the gene matches. Germline CDR1 is LGHNA and CDR2 is YSLEER. The CDR3 contains 12 residues. CDR3: CASRPGQGEAFF. The CDR3 DNA sequence: TGCGCCAGCAGGCCGGGACAGGGTGAAGCTTTCTTT.

This clone showed up just a few times. The chain combines TRBV27 with TRBJ2-7, with TRBD1 identical over 7 bases. The germline gives CDR1 MNHEY, CDR2 SMNVEV (reference sequence). The CDR3 is made up of 15 amino acids. J gave up 0 bases and V 6 bases, and 8 bases lay outside the gene matches. The CDR3 sequence: CASSPVDRASYEQYF. In DNA, the CDR3 is TGTGCCAGCAGCCCGGTTGACAGGGCCTCCTACGAGCAGTACTTC.

The V call is TRBV27, the J call TRBJ2-3, with 8 bases aligning to TRBD2. CDR3 size: 18 residues. Germline V gene data show CDR1 as MNHEY and CDR2 as SMNVEV (reference sequence). V was pared by 6 bases and J by 0 bases, with 14 bases of the junction left unmatched. The CDR3 region has the DNA TGTGCCAGCAGCCCCCTGGCGGGAGGCGATATTAGCACAGATACGCAGTATTTT. This encodes CASSPLAGGDISTDTQYF.

The V call is TRBV10-1, the J call TRBJ2-7, with TRBD2 as a possible D gene (6 bases). The germline CDR1 and CDR2 sequences are WNHNN and SYGVQD (reference sequence). Between the trimmed V and J ends, which lost 6 bases and 2 bases, there was a span of 14 bases. The CDR3 is 14 residues long. CDR3: CASSGVAEPYEQYF. The DNA for the CDR3 is TGCGCCAGCAGCGGCGTAGCGGAACCCTACGAGCAGTACTTC.

The chain links TRBV19 to TRBJ1-5, with a tentative D call TRBD1 (5 bases). The length of the CDR3 is 14 residues. V shed 11 bases and J shed 3 bases, with 17 bases lying between them. Per the germline V gene, CDR1 is LNHDA and CDR2 is SQIVND (reference sequence). CDR3 DNA sequence: TGTGCCTCCAGGGTGGGGGTCTCCAATCAGCCCCAGCATTTT. This codes for CASRVGVSNQPQHF.

V gene TRBV3-1 (or the pseudogene TRBV3-2) combines with J gene TRBJ2-7; D is ambiguous. CDR1 and CDR2 from the germline V gene are LGHDT and YNNKEL (reference sequence). V lost 0 bases to trimming and J lost 5 bases, with 23 bases between them. The CDR3 extends over 18 amino acids. The CDR3 loop is CASSQDPPWGSGHDEQYF. CDR3 sequence (DNA): TGTGCCAGCAGCCAAGATCCTCCTTGGGGTTCAGGTCATGACGAGCAGTACTTC.

V and J are TRBV3-1 (or the pseudogene TRBV3-2) and TRBJ2-7; weak D call: TRBD1 (6 bases). This CDR3 is built from 12 residues. Germline V gene lookup returns CDR1 LGHDT and CDR2 YNNKEL (reference sequence). Trimming cost V 1 base and J 9 bases, with 10 bases left between them. The chain's CDR3 is CASSQAGRGQYF. DNA of the CDR3: TGTGCCAGCAGCCAAGCGGGCAGGGGGCAGTACTTC.